These 4 T cell receptor beta chains originate from one sample sequenced in a study of cytomegalovirus exposure and HLA in healthy donors. The PCR made use of 60 Vbeta and 13 Jbeta primers. Method: immunoSEQ multiplex PCR; TCRdb's copy keeps in-frame clones and lacks some. Seen here are about 150,000 clones, 55% to 80% observed once, and the top ten hold about 7.1%. Sequencing was carried out using PBMCs. Receptor source: an older woman in good health and CMV-seropositive.

This sequence joins TRBV11-3 and TRBJ2-5; 12 bases align to TRBD1. The J call may be incorrect, as the DNA end agrees better with TRBJ2-7. This CDR3 region has 15 residues. Germline V gene sequence: CDR1 SGHNT, CDR2 YENEEA. The CDR3 here is CASSQGQGAFYEQYF. The CDR3 DNA sequence: TGTGCCAGCAGCCAGGGACAGGGGGCTTTCTACGAGCAGTACTTC.

This chain joins TRBV5-1 and TRBJ2-2; possible D gene TRBD2, 6 bases. The CDR3 totals 15 residues. Trimming took 3 bases from V and 4 from J, leaving 13 bases between them. Per the germline V gene, CDR1 is SGHRS and CDR2 is YFSETQ. Here the CDR3 DNA reads TGCGCCAGCAGCTATACCGGGACTTTCACCGGGGAGCTGTTTTTT. This sequence encodes CASSYTGTFTGELFF.

V is TRBV9 and J is TRBJ1-4, with D possibly TRBD1 on 5 matching bases. Germline CDR1 reads SGDLS; CDR2 reads YYNGEE. V was clipped by 6 bases and J by 4 bases, with 16 bases between them. CDR3 size: 15 residues. CDR3 DNA sequence: TGTGCCAGCACCAGGGATCCTCTCGTTAATGAAAAACTGTTTTTT. It specifies CASTRDPLVNEKLFF.

This clone was counted once. This rearrangement joins TRBV27 to TRBJ2-2; TRBD1 matches at 10 bases. Germline lookup yields CDR1 MNHEY and CDR2 SMNVEV (reference sequence). V gave up 6 bases and J gave up 4 bases; unmatched junction bases: 8. The CDR3 covers 16 residues. In DNA, the CDR3 is TGTGCCAGCAGGAAGGGACAGGGGATCGTCACCGGGGAGCTGTTTTTT. It is translated as CASRKGQGIVTGELFF.